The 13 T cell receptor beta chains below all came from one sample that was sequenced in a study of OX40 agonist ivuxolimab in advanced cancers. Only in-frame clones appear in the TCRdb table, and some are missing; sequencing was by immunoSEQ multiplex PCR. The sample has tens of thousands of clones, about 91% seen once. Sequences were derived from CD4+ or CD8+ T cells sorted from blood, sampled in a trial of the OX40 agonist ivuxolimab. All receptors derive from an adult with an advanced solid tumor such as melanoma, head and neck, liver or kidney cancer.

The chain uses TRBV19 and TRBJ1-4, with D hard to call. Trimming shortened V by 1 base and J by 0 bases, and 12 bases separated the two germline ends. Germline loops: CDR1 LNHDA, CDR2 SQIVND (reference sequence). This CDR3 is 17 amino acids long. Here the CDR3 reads CASSIGPSASTNEKLFF. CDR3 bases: TGTGCCAGTAGTATAGGCCCGTCGGCTTCAACTAATGAAAAACTGTTTTTT.

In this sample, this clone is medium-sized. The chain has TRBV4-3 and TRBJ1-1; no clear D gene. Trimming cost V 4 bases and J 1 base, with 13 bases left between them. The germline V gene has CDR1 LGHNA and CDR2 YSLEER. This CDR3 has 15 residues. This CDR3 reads CASSPTSMRNTEAFF. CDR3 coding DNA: TGCGCCAGCAGCCCAACTAGTATGAGGAACACTGAAGCTTTCTTT.

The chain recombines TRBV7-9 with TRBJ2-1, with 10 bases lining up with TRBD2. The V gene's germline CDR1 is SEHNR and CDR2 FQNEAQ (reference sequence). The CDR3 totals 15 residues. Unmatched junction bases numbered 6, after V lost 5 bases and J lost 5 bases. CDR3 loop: CASSRTSGVNNEQFF. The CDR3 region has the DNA TGTGCCAGCAGCCGGACTAGCGGCGTGAACAATGAGCAGTTCTTC. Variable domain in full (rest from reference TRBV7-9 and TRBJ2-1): DTGVSQNPRHKITKRGQNVTFRCDPISEHNRLYWYRQTLGQGPEFLTYFQNEAQLEKSRLLSDRFSAERPKGSFSTLEIQRTEQGDSAMYLCASSRTSGVNNEQFFGPGTRLTVL.

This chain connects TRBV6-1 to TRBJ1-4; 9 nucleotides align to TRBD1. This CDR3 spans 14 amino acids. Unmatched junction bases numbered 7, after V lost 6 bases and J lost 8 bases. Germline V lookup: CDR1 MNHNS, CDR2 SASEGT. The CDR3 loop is CASSVQGAGEKLFF. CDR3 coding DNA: TGTGCCAGCAGCGTACAGGGGGCGGGGGAAAAACTGTTTTTT.

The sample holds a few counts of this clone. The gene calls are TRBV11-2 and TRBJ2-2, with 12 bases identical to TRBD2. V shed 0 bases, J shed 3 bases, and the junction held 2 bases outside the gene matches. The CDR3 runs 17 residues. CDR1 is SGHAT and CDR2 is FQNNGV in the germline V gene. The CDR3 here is CASSLDLAGGYTGELFF. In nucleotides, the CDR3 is TGTGCCAGCAGCTTAGATCTAGCGGGAGGGTACACCGGGGAGCTGTTTTTT. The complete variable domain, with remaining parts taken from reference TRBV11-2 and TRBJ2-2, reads EAGVAQSPRYKIIEKRQSVAFWCNPISGHATLYWYQQILGQGPKLLIQFQNNGVVDDSQLPKDRFSAERLKGVDSTLKIQPAKLEDSAVYLCASSLDLAGGYTGELFFGEGSRLTVL.

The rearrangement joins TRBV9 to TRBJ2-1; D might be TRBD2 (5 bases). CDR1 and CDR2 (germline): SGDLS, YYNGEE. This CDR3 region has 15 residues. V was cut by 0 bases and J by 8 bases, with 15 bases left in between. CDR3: CASSVGTAASYEQFF. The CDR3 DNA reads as TGTGCCAGCAGCGTAGGTACAGCAGCTAGCTATGAGCAGTTCTTC. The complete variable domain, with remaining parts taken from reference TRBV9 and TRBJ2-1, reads DSGVTQTPKHLITATGQRVTLRCSPRSGDLSVYWYQQSLDQGLQFLIQYYNGEERAKGNILERFSAQQFPDLHSELNLSSLELGDSALYFCASSVGTAASYEQFFGPGTRLTVL.

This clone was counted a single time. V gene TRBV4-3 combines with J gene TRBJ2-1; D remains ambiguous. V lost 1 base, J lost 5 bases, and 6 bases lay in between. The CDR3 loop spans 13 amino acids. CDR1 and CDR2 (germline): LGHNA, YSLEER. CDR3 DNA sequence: TGCGCCAGCAGCCAAGTGGCCCACAATGAGCAGTTCTTC. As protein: CASSQVAHNEQFF.

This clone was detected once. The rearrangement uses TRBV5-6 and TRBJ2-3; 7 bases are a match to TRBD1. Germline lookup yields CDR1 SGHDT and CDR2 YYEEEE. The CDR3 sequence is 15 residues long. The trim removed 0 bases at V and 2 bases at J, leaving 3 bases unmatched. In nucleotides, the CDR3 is TGTGCCAGCAGCTTGGGGGGACAGATCACAGATACGCAGTATTTT. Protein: CASSLGGQITDTQYF.

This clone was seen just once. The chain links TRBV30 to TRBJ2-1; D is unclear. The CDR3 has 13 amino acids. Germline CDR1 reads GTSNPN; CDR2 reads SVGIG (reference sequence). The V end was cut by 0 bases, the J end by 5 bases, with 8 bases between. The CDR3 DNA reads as TGTGCCTGGAGTGTCTCTGCCCACAATGAGCAGTTCTTC. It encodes CAWSVSAHNEQFF.

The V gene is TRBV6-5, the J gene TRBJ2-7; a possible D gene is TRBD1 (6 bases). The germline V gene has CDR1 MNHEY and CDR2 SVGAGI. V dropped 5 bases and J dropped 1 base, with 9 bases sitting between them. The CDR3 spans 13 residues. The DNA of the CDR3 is TGTGCCAGCAGTCATACAGGGTCCTACGAGCAGTACTTC. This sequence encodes CASSHTGSYEQYF.

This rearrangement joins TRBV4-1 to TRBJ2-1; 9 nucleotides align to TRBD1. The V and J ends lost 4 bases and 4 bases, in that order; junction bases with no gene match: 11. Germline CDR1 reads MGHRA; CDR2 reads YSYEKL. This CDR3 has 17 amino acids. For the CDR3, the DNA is TGCGCCAGCAGCCCAGGGGCCTGGGACAGGGCTTACAATGAGCAGTTCTTC. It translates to CASSPGAWDRAYNEQFF.

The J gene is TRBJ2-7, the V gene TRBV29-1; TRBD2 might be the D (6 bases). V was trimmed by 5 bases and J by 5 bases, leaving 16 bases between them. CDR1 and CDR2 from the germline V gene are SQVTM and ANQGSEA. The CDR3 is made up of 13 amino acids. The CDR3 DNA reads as TGCAGCGTTTCGTTTGGCGGGATGGACGAGCAGTACTTC. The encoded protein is CSVSFGGMDEQYF.

CDR3 in DNA: TGCGCCAGCAGCATGACGACAGGGGACGGAAACACCATATATTTT. This gives the protein CASSMTTGDGNTIYF. The chain uses TRBV5-1 and TRBJ1-3; 8 positions agree with TRBD1. With V trimmed by 4 bases and J by 4 bases, 7 bases remained unmatched. Germline V CDR1 and CDR2: SGHRS, YFSETQ. The CDR3 contains 15 residues.